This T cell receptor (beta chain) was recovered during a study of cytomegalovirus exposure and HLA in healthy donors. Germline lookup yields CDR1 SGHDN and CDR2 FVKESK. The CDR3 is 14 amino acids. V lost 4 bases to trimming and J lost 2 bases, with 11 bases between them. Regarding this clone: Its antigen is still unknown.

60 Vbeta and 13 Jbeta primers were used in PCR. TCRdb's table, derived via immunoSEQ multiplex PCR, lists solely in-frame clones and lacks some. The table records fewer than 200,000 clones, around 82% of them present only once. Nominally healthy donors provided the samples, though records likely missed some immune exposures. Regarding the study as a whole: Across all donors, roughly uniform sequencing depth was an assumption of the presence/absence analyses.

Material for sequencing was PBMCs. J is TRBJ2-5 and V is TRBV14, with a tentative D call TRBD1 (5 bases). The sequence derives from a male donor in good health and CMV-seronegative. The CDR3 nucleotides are TGTGCCAGCAGCCCCCGGACAACTCAAGAGACCCAGTACTTC. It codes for CASSPRTTQETQYF. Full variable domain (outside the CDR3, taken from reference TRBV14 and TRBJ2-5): EAGVTQFPSHSVIEKGQTVTLRCDPISGHDNLYWYRRVMGKEIKFLLHFVKESKQDESGMPNNRFLAERTGGTYSTLKVQPAELEDSGVYFCASSPRTTQETQYFGPGTRLLVL.